This passage covers 27 T cell receptor beta chains from one sample sequenced in a study of Ad26.COV2.S vaccination and SARS-CoV-2 variants. Assay: immunoSEQ multiplex PCR; the TCRdb copy retains only in-frame clones and omits some. Seen here are 500,000 or so clones, approximately 92% observed once, and the top ten hold 2.5% to 3%. Documented treatment: around 19 received Ad26.COV2.S at low or high dose, single or two shots; several received placebo; per-sample allocation not given. Sample collection was performed on day 63 after the first vaccine or placebo injection. Sample: peripheral blood, taken in a trial of Ad26.COV2.S vaccine versus placebo. These receptors came from a person aged 18-60 years who received the Ad26.COV2.S COVID-19 vaccine or a placebo.

The V call is TRBV28, the J call TRBJ2-2, with D tentatively TRBD1 (5 bases). The germline V and J ends were trimmed by 5 bases and 1 base, with 11 bases remaining between them. CDR3 size: 15 residues. Per the germline V gene, CDR1 is MDHEN and CDR2 is SYDVKM. The CDR3, as DNA: TGTGCCAGCAGTATTGTGACAGTGAACACCGGGGAGCTGTTTTTT. Protein product: CASSIVTVNTGELFF. Variable domain in full (rest from reference TRBV28 and TRBJ2-2): DVKVTQSSRYLVKRTGEKVFLECVQDMDHENMFWYRQDPGLGLRLIYFSYDVKMKEKGDIPEGYSVSREKKERFSLILESASTNQTSMYLCASSIVTVNTGELFFGEGSRLTVL.

The rearrangement joins TRBV30 to TRBJ1-5, with TRBD1 identical over 8 bases. The germline CDR1 and CDR2 sequences are GTSNPN and SVGIG (reference sequence). Losses at the gene ends were 5 bases for V and 4 bases for J; bases not matched to a gene: 4. This CDR3 is built from 13 residues. The CDR3 protein is CAWGTGGNQPQHF. The CDR3 DNA reads TGTGCCTGGGGAACAGGGGGGAATCAGCCCCAGCATTTT.

The gene calls are TRBV7-8 and TRBJ1-3; D uncertain. The germline V and J ends were trimmed by 7 bases and 0 bases, with 13 bases remaining between them. Germline CDR1 SGHVS, CDR2 FQNEAQ. This CDR3 region has 15 residues. CDR3 sequence reads: CASTRTFSSGNTIYF. DNA of the CDR3: TGTGCCAGCACCCGGACCTTCAGCTCTGGAAACACCATATATTTT. The entire variable domain, with the rest obtained from reference TRBV7-8 and TRBJ1-3, is as follows: GAGVSQSPRYKVAKRGQDVALRCDPISGHVSLFWYQQALGQGPEFLTYFQNEAQLDKSGLPSDRFFAERPEGSVSTLKIQRTQQEDSAVYLCASTRTFSSGNTIYFGEGSWLTVV.

The chain links TRBV7-8 to TRBJ1-2, with TRBD1 as a possible D gene (5 bases). V lost 5 bases and J lost 6, with 16 bases in between. The CDR3 covers 14 residues. Germline CDR1 and CDR2: SGHVS and FQNEAQ. The CDR3, as DNA: TGTGCCAGCAGCCTTAGGTGGGGCTTGGATGGCTACACCTTC. This gives the protein CASSLRWGLDGYTF.

The chain employs TRBV4-1 and TRBJ2-6, with a tentative D call TRBD2 (6 bases). V lost 0 bases, J lost 1 base, and 10 bases lay in between. The CDR3 sequence is 17 residues long. Germline V gives CDR1 MGHRA, CDR2 YSYEKL. DNA of the CDR3: TGCGCCAGCAGCCAAGAGGGGGGAGCTTCTGGGGCCAACGTCCTGACTTTC. This translates into CASSQEGGASGANVLTF.

V and J are TRBV19 and TRBJ2-6, with unresolved D. Trimming took off 3 bases at V and 0 bases at J, with 15 bases between the two ends. CDR1 is LNHDA and CDR2 is SQIVND in the germline V gene (reference sequence). The CDR3 spans 18 residues. The CDR3 nucleotides read TGTGCCAGTAGTATCAAATCGGTACCTAGCTCTGGGGCCAACGTCCTGACTTTC. This gives the protein CASSIKSVPSSGANVLTF.

The CDR3 region is CASRYRAWGRNQPQHF. CDR3 in DNA: TGTGCCAGCAGATACCGGGCCTGGGGGCGCAATCAGCCCCAGCATTTT. The chain employs TRBV28 and TRBJ1-5, with D possibly TRBD1 on 6 matching bases. Trimming took off 6 bases at V and 2 bases at J, with 17 bases between the two ends. Germline assignment: CDR1 MDHEN and CDR2 SYDVKM. The CDR3 runs 16 residues.

The chain uses TRBV10-3 and TRBJ2-2; no clear D gene. Looked up from germline, CDR1 is ENHRY and CDR2 is SYGVKD. The V and J ends lost 7 bases and 2 bases respectively, with 11 bases between them. The CDR3 extends over 14 amino acids. The CDR3 loop is CAITRDGNTGELFF. CDR3 bases: TGTGCCATCACCAGAGACGGAAACACCGGGGAGCTGTTTTTT.

The chain uses TRBV7-8 and TRBJ2-3; TRBD2 matches 12 bases. This CDR3 has 18 residues. Germline V gives CDR1 SGHVS, CDR2 FQNEAQ. Losses at the gene ends were 2 bases for V and 1 base for J; bases not matched to a gene: 7. In nucleotides, the CDR3 is TGTGCCAGCAGCTTACTAGCGGGGGGGCCATCCCGCACAGATACGCAGTATTTT. It translates to CASSLLAGGPSRTDTQYF.

This clone has a single count. The CDR3 protein is CASSPPTGSNSPLHF. In DNA, the CDR3 is TGTGCCAGCAGCCCCCCGACAGGGTCAAATTCACCCCTCCACTTT. This chain joins TRBV7-2 and TRBJ1-6, with 7 positions matching TRBD1. Germline loops: CDR1 SGHTA, CDR2 FQGNSA. The trim removed 5 bases at V and 7 bases at J, leaving 8 bases unmatched. There are 15 residues in the CDR3.

The chain employs TRBV20-1 and TRBJ1-4; D is uncertain. The germline V gene encodes CDR1 DFQATT and CDR2 SNEGSKA (reference sequence). This CDR3 region has 12 residues. The ends were cut back, 3 bases at V and 8 bases at J, with 10 bases in the middle. CDR3 region: CSASPRREKLFF. Written as DNA, the CDR3 is TGCAGTGCTAGTCCGAGGAGAGAAAAACTGTTTTTT.

V and J are TRBV18 and TRBJ1-5; a weak D match, TRBD1 (5 bases). CDR1 and CDR2 from the germline V gene are KGHSH and LQKENI. The CDR3 totals 13 residues. Trimming left V 4 bases short and J 6 bases short, with 10 bases between. CDR3 sequence reads: CASSQDSVQPQHF. CDR3 DNA sequence: TGTGCCAGCTCACAAGACAGTGTTCAGCCCCAGCATTTT.

V is TRBV20-1 and J is TRBJ2-1; no clear D gene. V lost 3 bases to trimming and J lost 7 bases, with 7 bases between them. CDR1 is DFQATT and CDR2 is SNEGSKA in the germline V gene (reference sequence). The CDR3 runs 11 residues. In DNA, the CDR3 is TGCAGTGCTAGTCGGGCGAATGAGCAGTTCTTC. It translates to CSASRANEQFF.

This sequence joins TRBV6-5 and TRBJ2-1; no definite D call. Trimming took 2 bases from V and 6 from J, leaving 17 bases between them. This CDR3 spans 16 amino acids. The germline V gene encodes CDR1 MNHEY and CDR2 SVGAGI. The CDR3 protein is CASSYGRPLRGNEQFF. The CDR3 DNA follows: TGTGCCAGCAGTTACGGCAGGCCACTGAGAGGCAATGAGCAGTTCTTC.

The chain couples TRBV7-8 to TRBJ1-2; 8 nucleotides agree with TRBD1. Germline V gives CDR1 SGHVS, CDR2 FQNEAQ. Trimming at V came to 1 base and at J to 6 bases, leaving 7 bases not matched to a gene. CDR3 size: 15 residues. The CDR3 reads CASSLGARGLNGYTF. CDR3 nucleotides: TGTGCCAGCAGCTTAGGTGCCAGGGGGCTGAATGGCTACACCTTC.

This clone was detected only once. The chain recombines TRBV24-1 with TRBJ1-6, with D uncertain. The CDR3 runs to 14 residues. Germline-derived CDR1 and CDR2 are KGHDR and SFDVKD. V lost 5 bases and J 5 bases, leaving 9 bases between the germline ends. The CDR3 reads CATSVGRDNSPLHF. CDR3 sequence (DNA): TGTGCCACCAGTGTGGGTCGGGATAATTCACCCCTCCACTTT.

The chain links TRBV21-1 to TRBJ2-7; TRBD1 is taken as the D call from the table, unchecked against the DNA. TRBV21-1 is given as a pseudogene. This CDR3 has 18 amino acids. The CDR3: CASTITSGQGSETYEQYV. The CDR3 nucleotides are TGTGCCAGCACCATAACGTCCGGACAGGGCTCCGAAACCTACGAGCAGTACGTC.

The chain recombines TRBV6-5 with TRBJ1-1, with 10 bases identical to TRBD1. Germline V gene lookup returns CDR1 MNHEY and CDR2 SVGAGI. The CDR3 is 15 residues long. Trimming removed 7 bases from V and 4 bases from J; junction bases left unmatched: 9. The CDR3 DNA is TGTGCCAGCAACCTAGGGACAGGGGCTGGCACTGAAGCTTTCTTT. Its protein product is CASNLGTGAGTEAFF.

The chain uses TRBV9 and TRBJ1-2; tentatively, D is TRBD1 (5 bases). Trimming pared 4 bases from V and 4 bases from J, leaving 14 bases between. Germline V gives CDR1 SGDLS, CDR2 YYNGEE. CDR3 length: 14 residues. CDR3 DNA: TGTGCCAGCAGCCAGGGCGGGGCAACCTATGGCTACACCTTC. This codes for CASSQGGATYGYTF.

This chain joins TRBV5-8 and TRBJ2-1, with TRBD2 identical over 8 bases. The CDR3 length is 18 residues. With 3 bases clipped from V and 3 bases from J, the junction kept 14 bases outside the gene matches. Germline assignment: CDR1 SGHTS and CDR2 YDEGEE. The CDR3, as DNA: TGTGCCAGCAGCTGGTGGTCGGGAGGGCGGGCCAACTACAATGAGCAGTTCTTC. It yields the protein CASSWWSGGRANYNEQFF. Full variable domain (remainder filled in from reference TRBV5-8 and TRBJ2-1): EAGVTQSPTHLIKTRGQQATLRCSPISGHTSVYWYQQALGLGLQFLLWYDEGEERNRGNFPPRFSGRQFPNYSSELNVNALELEDSALYLCASSWWSGGRANYNEQFFGPGTRLTVL.

The gene calls are TRBV18 and TRBJ1-4; D is unclear. The CDR3 covers 17 residues. Germline CDR1 KGHSH, CDR2 LQKENI. Deletions cut 2 bases from V and 7 bases from J, with 20 bases between. CDR3 protein: CASSPDITPGIGEKLFF. CDR3 bases: TGTGCCAGCTCACCAGACATCACTCCTGGCATTGGTGAAAAACTGTTTTTT.

The gene calls are TRBV14 and TRBJ1-2; no clear D. V dropped 7 bases and J dropped 8 bases, with 14 bases sitting between them. Germline CDR1 and CDR2: SGHDN and FVKESK. The CDR3 consists of 12 residues. This CDR3 reads CASKASFEGYTF. CDR3 DNA sequence: TGTGCCAGCAAAGCGTCCTTTGAAGGCTACACCTTC.

V is TRBV5-5 and J is TRBJ2-7; D not certain. The CDR3 has 14 residues. Trimming pared 3 bases from V and 2 bases from J, leaving 12 bases between. Germline lookup yields CDR1 SGHKS and CDR2 YYEKEE (reference sequence). In DNA, the CDR3 is TGTGCCAGCAGCTCTCCAGGTACCCCCTACGAGCAGTACTTC. Translating it yields CASSSPGTPYEQYF.

The chain carries TRBV5-1 and TRBJ2-1; 7 bases map to TRBD1. Germline V gene sequence: CDR1 SGHRS, CDR2 YFSETQ. V was clipped by 7 bases and J by 0 bases; unmatched bases: 13. This CDR3 spans 17 amino acids. CDR3 DNA: TGCGCCAGCGTCCCCACCAGGACAGGAGACTCCTACAATGAGCAGTTCTTC. Translated: CASVPTRTGDSYNEQFF. Full variable domain (remainder filled in from reference TRBV5-1 and TRBJ2-1): KAGVTQTPRYLIKTRGQQVTLSCSPISGHRSVSWYQQTPGQGLQFLFEYFSETQRNKGNFPGRFSGRQFSNSRSEMNVSTLELGDSALYLCASVPTRTGDSYNEQFFGPGTRLTVL.

This clone has only one observation. The rearrangement joins TRBV4-2 to TRBJ1-1; a possible D gene is TRBD1 (5 bases). V shed 4 bases and J shed 5 bases, with 14 bases lying between them. The CDR3 spans 14 residues. Germline V gene data show CDR1 as LGHNA and CDR2 as YNFKEQ. CDR3 DNA: TGTGCCAGCAGCCGGGGGTTTGCGGATACTGAAGCTTTCTTT. The encoded protein is CASSRGFADTEAFF.

The chain has TRBV19 and TRBJ1-1, with a possible D match to TRBD1 (6 bases). CDR1 LNHDA and CDR2 SQIVND come from the germline V gene (reference sequence). Trimming stripped 9 bases from V and 10 bases from J, with 24 bases between. The CDR3 contains 14 residues. CDR3 DNA: TGTGCCAGCCATCCTCCTTACAGGGATAGTACAGCTTTCTTT. It translates to CASHPPYRDSTAFF.

The gene calls are TRBV6-2 or TRBV6-3 and TRBJ1-2, with D unresolved. The CDR3 length is 15 residues. V was trimmed by 1 base and J by 4 bases, leaving 13 bases between them. The germline V gene has CDR1 MNHEY and CDR2 SVGEGT. The CDR3 DNA is TGTGCCAGCAGTTACTTCGGAGCGGGCTCCTATGGCTACACCTTC. Amino acids: CASSYFGAGSYGYTF.